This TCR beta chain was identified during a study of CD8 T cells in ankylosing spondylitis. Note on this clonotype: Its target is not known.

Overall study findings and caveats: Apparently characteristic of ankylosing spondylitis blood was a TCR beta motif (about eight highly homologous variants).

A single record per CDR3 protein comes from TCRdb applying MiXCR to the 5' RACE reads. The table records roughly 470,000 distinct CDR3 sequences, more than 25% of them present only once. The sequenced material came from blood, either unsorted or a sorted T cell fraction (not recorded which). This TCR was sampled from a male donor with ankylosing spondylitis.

CDR3 loop: CASSPGGTANYGYTF. CDR3 nucleotides: TGTGCCAGCAGCCCTGGGGGGACGGCTAACTATGGCTACACCTTC. The V gene is TRBV11-2, the J gene TRBJ1-2; a possible D gene is TRBD1 (5 bases). The CDR3 has 15 residues. Deletions cut 5 bases from V and 0 bases from J, with 13 bases between. Germline V CDR1 and CDR2: SGHAT, FQNNGV.